This T cell receptor (beta chain) was profiled in a study of blood T cells in healthy people across ages. Germline V gene data show CDR1 as SGDLS and CDR2 as YYNGEE. The CDR3 is made up of 13 amino acids. Through a sample-barcoded 5' primer and a J-beta primer mix, a second PCR was run for roughly 6 to 12 cycles. TCRdb fed the 5' RACE reads into MiXCR, producing one record per CDR3 protein. The sample holds hundreds of thousands of distinct CDR3 sequences, around 25% seen once. In its sample, this clonotype was seen a few times. Compared with germline, one end of the junction differs, possibly owing to a read error. This sample also belongs to another study, concerning T cells of mothers and their children. That source adds: Sequencing got over 10 million TCR beta CDR3 reads from each mother and about 3.1 million from each child.

The sample taken for sequencing was blood. This TCR came from a boy between 10 and 17 years old in good health. The gene calls are TRBV9 and TRBJ1-2; D gene ambiguous. The CDR3 loop reads CASSVASNYGYIF. CDR3 coding DNA: TGTGCCAGCAGCGTAGCCAGCAACTATGGCTACATCTTC.